The next 32 T cell receptor beta chains were all read from a single sample in a study of blood T cell repertoires in COVID-19. Sequencing used immunoSEQ multiplex PCR; TCRdb keeps in-frame clones, though not all of them. Of about 180,000 clones listed, roughly 88% are singletons. The sequencing sample was made of peripheral blood. Source of these receptors: an elderly woman with acute or convalescent COVID-19.

This clone was found once. The chain has TRBV29-1 and TRBJ1-3, with D tentatively TRBD1 (6 bases). V was cut by 3 bases and J by 6 bases, with 9 bases left in between. The CDR3 extends over 12 amino acids. From germline, CDR1 is SQVTM and CDR2 ANQGSEA. The CDR3 is CSVDPGANTIYF. CDR3 bases: TGCAGCGTTGATCCAGGGGCAAACACCATATATTTT.

This clone occurred a few times. J is TRBJ1-4 and V is TRBV27; possibly TRBD1 for D (5 bases). CDR3 length: 15 amino acids. The V and J ends lost 4 bases and 5 bases respectively, with 14 bases between them. The germline gives CDR1 MNHEY, CDR2 SMNVEV (reference sequence). The CDR3 here is CASSSDWAGNEKLFF. The CDR3 nucleotides are TGTGCCAGCAGTTCCGACTGGGCAGGGAATGAAAAACTGTTTTTT. The full variable domain, with the rest looked up from reference TRBV27 and TRBJ1-4, is EAQVTQNPRYLITVTGKKLTVTCSQNMNHEYMSWYRQDPGLGLRQIYYSMNVEVTDKGDVPEGYKVSRKEKRNFPLILESPSPNQTSLYFCASSSDWAGNEKLFFGSGTQLSVL.

This chain links TRBV18 with TRBJ2-7, with 7 nucleotides matching TRBD1. V dropped 3 bases and J dropped 6; count of bases not matched to a gene: 8. The CDR3 totals 14 residues. In germline, CDR1 is KGHSH, CDR2 LQKENI. This chain's CDR3 is CASSPSTGPGEQYF. The CDR3 DNA reads as TGTGCCAGCTCACCCTCGACAGGGCCTGGCGAGCAGTACTTC.

This clone came up many times. This sequence joins TRBV7-2 and TRBJ2-5; TRBD2 matches at 7 bases. CDR3 length: 15 residues. Per the germline V gene, CDR1 is SGHTA and CDR2 is FQGNSA. J was trimmed by 4 bases and V by 5 bases; bases with no gene match: 10. The CDR3 DNA sequence: TGTGCCAGCAGCCCAGTTAGGACTAGTGGAGAGACCCAGTACTTC. It encodes CASSPVRTSGETQYF.

V is TRBV27 and J is TRBJ2-2, with 12 nucleotides matching TRBD2. V was pared by 6 bases and J by 4 bases, with 6 bases of the junction left unmatched. CDR1 and CDR2 from the germline V gene are MNHEY and SMNVEV (reference sequence). The CDR3 runs 16 residues. The CDR3 spells CASSTSSGRGTGELFF. CDR3 nucleotide sequence: TGTGCCAGCAGCACTTCTAGCGGGAGGGGCACCGGGGAGCTGTTTTTT.

J is TRBJ2-3 and V is TRBV7-2; TRBD2 agrees at 8 bases. V gave up 7 bases and J gave up 0 bases; unmatched junction bases: 12. The CDR3 has 17 residues. Germline CDR1 reads SGHTA; CDR2 reads FQGNSA. The DNA for the CDR3 is TGTGCCAGCAATTGGGGTCGAGGCGGGGGGAGCACAGATACGCAGTATTTT. Translation gives CASNWGRGGGSTDTQYF.

This chain uses TRBV5-1 with TRBJ2-1; TRBD2 matches at 8 bases. CDR1 is SGHRS, CDR2 YFSETQ, per germline. V lost 4 bases to trimming and J lost 7 bases; unmatched junction nucleotides: 10. This CDR3 is 15 amino acids long. The CDR3 DNA reads TGCGCCAGCAGCGCTTGGGGAGCGGGAGTTAATGAGCAGTTCTTC. This codes for CASSAWGAGVNEQFF.

The rearrangement uses TRBV19 and TRBJ1-3; D is undetermined. The germline V gene encodes CDR1 LNHDA and CDR2 SQIVND (reference sequence). Trimming removed 3 bases at V and 4 bases at J, with 13 bases between. CDR3 length equals 15 residues. The CDR3 nucleotides are TGTGCCAGTAGTATTGGTCCGACGGGGGGAAACACCATATATTTT. It codes for CASSIGPTGGNTIYF.

The table lists this clone with a count of one. J is TRBJ1-2 and V is TRBV12-3 or TRBV12-4, with a weak D call TRBD1 (6 bases). This CDR3 comprises 13 residues. The V end lost 6 bases, the J end lost 8 bases, and 16 bases lay between the germline ends. DNA for the CDR3: TGTGCCAGCAGCCTAAGTCGGACAGAAGGCTACACCTTC. Translation gives CASSLSRTEGYTF.

This clone was seen a single time. V is TRBV5-6 and J is TRBJ1-2, with TRBD1 as a possible D gene (5 bases). The CDR3 consists of 17 residues. Germline CDR1 SGHDT, CDR2 YYEEEE. Deletions cut 1 base from V and 9 bases from J, with 25 bases between. The CDR3 region has the DNA TGTGCCAGCAGCTTGACAGGCATGGGAGGTGCCACCAATCGCTACACCTTC. It is translated as CASSLTGMGGATNRYTF.

The chain employs TRBV5-1 and TRBJ1-6, with D unresolved. Looked up from germline, CDR1 is SGHRS and CDR2 is YFSETQ. The CDR3 covers 17 residues. Trimming pared 1 base from V and 0 bases from J, leaving 11 bases between. CDR3 nucleotides: TGCGCCAGCAGCTTGAACGCGGCCAGCTCCTATAATTCACCCCTCCACTTT. Translation gives CASSLNAASSYNSPLHF. The full variable domain, completed using reference TRBV5-1 and TRBJ1-6, is KAGVTQTPRYLIKTRGQQVTLSCSPISGHRSVSWYQQTPGQGLQFLFEYFSETQRNKGNFPGRFSGRQFSNSRSEMNVSTLELGDSALYLCASSLNAASSYNSPLHFGNGTRLTVT.

The chain has TRBV18 and TRBJ1-2; TRBD1 agrees at 8 bases. The length of the CDR3 is 13 residues. Per germline, CDR1 KGHSH and CDR2 LQKENI. The ends lost 5 bases at V and 8 bases at J; junction bases unmatched: 7. The CDR3 DNA reads as TGTGCCAGCTCAGCCCCGACAGGGGCGGGCTACACCTTC. Encoded protein: CASSAPTGAGYTF. Complete variable domain (other parts from reference TRBV18 and TRBJ1-2): NAGVMQNPRHLVRRRGQEARLRCSPMKGHSHVYWYRQLPEEGLKFMVYLQKENIIDESGMPKERFSAEFPKEGPSILRIQQVVRGDSAAYFCASSAPTGAGYTFGSGTRLTVV.

The V and J genes are TRBV5-1 and TRBJ1-6; D remains unclear. Trimming took 0 bases from V and 5 from J, leaving 9 bases between them. Germline lookup yields CDR1 SGHRS and CDR2 YFSETQ. This CDR3 contains 15 residues. The CDR3 protein is CASSLAGRDNSPLHF. CDR3 in DNA: TGCGCCAGCAGCTTGGCCGGTCGGGATAATTCACCCCTCCACTTT.

The V call is TRBV19, the J call TRBJ2-2, with 16 bases aligning to TRBD2. CDR3 size: 19 residues. V lost 5 bases and J lost 3; bases outside the gene matches: 9. Germline CDR1 LNHDA, CDR2 SQIVND (reference sequence). CDR3 sequence (DNA): TGTGCCAGTAGTCTACATCCGGGACTAGCGGGGGGGGACACCGGGGAGCTGTTTTTT. This gives the protein CASSLHPGLAGGDTGELFF.

This chain joins TRBV6-5 and TRBJ2-3; a weak D match, TRBD1 (6 bases). The V and J ends lost 6 bases and 5 bases respectively, with 18 bases between them. Per germline, CDR1 MNHEY and CDR2 SVGAGI. CDR3 length: 15 residues. The CDR3 here is CASSLAGDTEDTQYF. In nucleotides, the CDR3 is TGTGCCAGCAGCCTGGCAGGGGACACGGAAGATACGCAGTATTTT.

V gene TRBV5-6 combines with J gene TRBJ2-7, with 9 nucleotides matching TRBD2. In germline, CDR1 is SGHDT, CDR2 YYEEEE. CDR3 length equals 13 residues. Trimming removed 7 bases from V and 6 bases from J; junction bases left unmatched: 8. The CDR3: CASSTGGRGEQYF. Written as DNA, the CDR3 is TGTGCCAGCTCGACAGGCGGGAGGGGCGAGCAGTACTTC. Combining the CDR3 with reference TRBV5-6 and TRBJ2-7 gives the whole variable domain DAGVTQSPTHLIKTRGQQVTLRCSPKSGHDTVSWYQQALGQGPQFIFQYYEEEERQRGNFPDRFSGHQFPNYSSELNVNALLLGDSALYLCASSTGGRGEQYFGPGTRLTVT.

J is TRBJ2-1 and V is TRBV4-2; perhaps TRBD2 as D (5 bases). CDR3 length: 15 amino acids. Trimming left V 0 bases short and J 9 bases short, with 15 bases between. The germline V gene has CDR1 LGHNA and CDR2 YNFKEQ. CDR3: CASSQESGNGREQFF. In DNA form, the CDR3 reads TGTGCCAGCAGCCAAGAATCGGGGAACGGTCGTGAGCAGTTCTTC.

This clone was recorded a few times. The chain links TRBV7-2 to TRBJ2-2; D perhaps matches TRBD2 (6 bases). This CDR3 has 14 residues. CDR1 SGHTA and CDR2 FQGNSA come from the germline V gene. V was shortened by 4 bases and J by 6 bases, with 12 bases between the two germline ends. CDR3 protein: CASSSMSGAGELFF. In DNA, the CDR3 is TGTGCCAGCAGCTCCATGTCGGGGGCCGGGGAGCTGTTTTTT.

The rearrangement links TRBV12-5 to TRBJ2-1; TRBD2 is a possible D gene (6 bases). Germline CDR1 reads LGHNT; CDR2 reads FRNRAP. The CDR3 runs to 14 residues. Trimming cost V 6 bases and J 3 bases, with 12 bases left between them. The CDR3 region has the DNA TGTGCTAGTGGGAAGGGACTGCTCTACAATGAGCAGTTCTTC. This gives the protein CASGKGLLYNEQFF.

A few counts support this clone. The gene calls are TRBV7-2 and TRBJ2-1, with 7 bases aligning to TRBD2. V was clipped by 5 bases and J by 2 bases; unmatched bases: 9. This CDR3 comprises 16 residues. Germline loops: CDR1 SGHTA, CDR2 FQGNSA. Here the CDR3 reads CASSLGGAGAYNEQFF. CDR3 bases: TGTGCCAGCAGCCTAGGAGGGGCGGGGGCCTACAATGAGCAGTTCTTC.

V usage is TRBV6-6 and J usage is TRBJ2-2; the D is unclear. The CDR3 extends over 13 amino acids. Germline assignment: CDR1 MNHNY and CDR2 SVGAGI (reference sequence). V dropped 7 bases and J dropped 1 base, with 7 bases sitting between them. The CDR3 DNA reads TGTGCCAGCATGTGGCAGAACACCGGGGAGCTGTTTTTT. Its translation: CASMWQNTGELFF.

A few counts support this clone. The chain carries TRBV18 and TRBJ2-7, with a possible D match to TRBD2 (6 bases). Germline assignment: CDR1 KGHSH and CDR2 LQKENI. The length of the CDR3 is 15 residues. V shed 4 bases and J shed 4 bases, with 17 bases lying between them. The CDR3 reads CASSRGDSLQYEQYF. As DNA, the CDR3 is TGTGCCAGCTCACGCGGGGATTCACTCCAGTACGAGCAGTACTTC.

V gene TRBV24-1 combines with J gene TRBJ2-1, with TRBD1 matching over 11 bases. Trimming removed 4 bases from V and 6 bases from J; junction bases left unmatched: 10. The germline V gene has CDR1 KGHDR and CDR2 SFDVKD. CDR3 length equals 17 residues. The CDR3: CATSDAPGQGASNEQFF. DNA of the CDR3: TGTGCCACCAGTGACGCGCCCGGACAGGGGGCAAGCAATGAGCAGTTCTTC.

J is TRBJ1-3 and V is TRBV3-1 (or the pseudogene TRBV3-2); D remains unclear. V lost 4 bases to trimming and J lost 0 bases, with 10 bases between them. Germline CDR1 LGHDT, CDR2 YNNKEL (reference sequence). CDR3 length equals 15 residues. The CDR3 nucleotides read TGTGCCAGCAGCCCCTCCCCAGACTCTGGAAACACCATATATTTT. Protein sequence: CASSPSPDSGNTIYF.

The chain combines TRBV6-1 with TRBJ1-1; no clear D gene. CDR1 is MNHNS, CDR2 SASEGT, per germline. The CDR3 is 12 residues long. V dropped 0 bases and J dropped 11 bases, with 10 bases sitting between them. CDR3 protein: CASSEARTRAFF. CDR3 DNA: TGTGCCAGCAGTGAAGCCAGGACTAGGGCTTTCTTT.

This chain joins TRBV25-1 and TRBJ1-4, with TRBD1 as a possible D gene (6 bases). Germline V lookup: CDR1 MGHDK, CDR2 SYGVNS. The V gene lost 2 bases and the J gene lost 8 bases, with 12 bases spanning the gap. The CDR3 has 14 amino acids. The CDR3 sequence is CASSEVGAAEKLFF. The DNA of the CDR3 is TGTGCCAGCAGTGAAGTGGGGGCCGCAGAAAAACTGTTTTTT.

This chain uses TRBV3-1 (or the pseudogene TRBV3-2) with TRBJ2-7; D ambiguous. Per the germline V gene, CDR1 is LGHDT and CDR2 is YNNKEL (reference sequence). There are 13 residues in the CDR3. Trimming removed 4 bases at V and 2 bases at J, with 9 bases between. Here the CDR3 DNA reads TGTGCCAGCAGCCTCCTCGCAGCCTACGAGCAGTACTTC. Translated: CASSLLAAYEQYF.

The chain has TRBV6-5 and TRBJ1-2; 8 bases match TRBD1. The CDR3 length is 14 residues. Germline values: CDR1 MNHEY, CDR2 SVGAGI. J gave up 8 bases and V 6 bases, and 11 bases lay outside the gene matches. The CDR3 bases are TGTGCCAGCAGCAGGGACAGGATCTTGGAAGGCTACACCTTC. It yields the protein CASSRDRILEGYTF.

This clone occurred once. The V gene is TRBV2, the J gene TRBJ2-5; 7 positions agree with TRBD1. V was clipped by 11 bases and J by 9 bases; unmatched bases: 18. The CDR3 runs to 14 residues. Germline V CDR1 and CDR2: SNHLY, FYNNEI. The CDR3 loop reads CAQKGDSARTAQYF. The CDR3 coding sequence is TGTGCCCAGAAGGGGGACAGCGCTAGGACGGCCCAGTACTTC.

Details on this clone: The identical CDR3 is also encoded by other nucleotide sequences in the sample. This CDR3 is CASSLGVTSPSTDTQYF. The CDR3 bases are TGTGCCAGCAGCTTAGGAGTGACTAGCCCCAGCACAGATACGCAGTATTTT. The chain is built from TRBV11-3 and TRBJ2-3, with 7 nucleotides matching TRBD2. The CDR3 loop spans 17 amino acids. The ends lost 1 base at V and 0 bases at J; junction bases unmatched: 7. CDR1 is SGHNT, CDR2 YENEEA, per germline.

The chain employs TRBV27 and TRBJ1-2; 8 nucleotides agree with TRBD1. The CDR3 is 15 amino acids. The V gene's germline CDR1 is MNHEY and CDR2 SMNVEV (reference sequence). The ends lost 5 bases at V and 4 bases at J; junction bases unmatched: 9. CDR3 sequence reads: CASSTGPQGVYGYTF. CDR3 bases: TGTGCCAGCAGTACCGGCCCACAGGGGGTCTATGGCTACACCTTC.

The chain employs TRBV5-6 and TRBJ1-5; 7 nucleotides agree with TRBD1. Germline V lookup: CDR1 SGHDT, CDR2 YYEEEE. Trimming at V came to 0 bases and at J to 8 bases, leaving 14 bases not matched to a gene. The CDR3 runs 17 residues. The CDR3 sequence is CASSLGFGDSGTEPQHF. CDR3 nucleotide sequence: TGTGCCAGCAGCTTGGGATTCGGGGACTCAGGGACAGAGCCCCAGCATTTT.